Listed below are T cell receptor beta chains from one sample, sequenced in a study of molecular identifiers for immune sequencing clone quantification. MiXCR, applied by TCRdb to the PCR reads, yields one record per CDR3 protein. This table holds over 600,000 distinct CDR3 sequences, approximately 20% found once. Sequences were obtained from naive CD8+ T cells from blood, with Jurkat cell RNA spiked in. Every receptor here comes from a human donor in good health. Some libraries in this study had Jurkat cell RNA spiked in. CDR3s include the opening cysteine and the closing phenylalanine or tryptophan. A D gene is named only where the DNA matches it firmly. Only part of the rows carry a size: once, few, many, or a class if the clone is expanded.

v_gene,d_gene,abundance,j_gene,CDR3aa,CDR3nt
TRBV6-2/TRBV6-3,TRBD1,many,TRBJ2-7,CASSYGTPDRVEQYF,TGTGCCAGCAGTTACGGGACACCAGACAGGGTCGAGCAGTACTTC
TRBV19,.,.,TRBJ2-3,CASSLTGPYTDTQYF,TGTGCCAGTAGTTTGACCGGGCCCTACACAGATACGCAGTATTTT
TRBV7-8,.,many,TRBJ1-1,CASSLGLGKAGYTEAFF,TGTGCCAGCAGCTTAGGGTTAGGAAAAGCAGGGTACACTGAAGCTTTCTTT
TRBV20-1,.,.,TRBJ2-3,CSARVGGGGPDTQYF,TGCAGTGCTAGAGTTGGCGGAGGGGGGCCAGATACGCAGTATTTT
TRBV6-2/TRBV6-3,.,many,TRBJ2-5,CASSYSNSWTQYF,TGTGCCAGCAGTTACTCGAATAGCTGGACCCAGTACTTC
TRBV12-3/TRBV12-4,TRBD1,few,TRBJ1-2,CASSRDRDYYGYTF,TGTGCCAGCAGCCGGGACAGGGACTACTATGGCTACACCTTC
TRBV6-2/TRBV6-3,TRBD2,few,TRBJ2-7,CASSYSIGSGRGNEQYF,TGTGCCAGCAGTTACTCGATTGGTAGCGGGAGAGGCAACGAGCAGTACTTC
TRBV7-9,TRBD2,many,TRBJ2-3,CASSPLAGEGADTQYF,TGTGCCAGCAGCCCGCTAGCGGGAGAAGGGGCAGATACGCAGTATTTT
TRBV9,TRBD1,few,TRBJ1-2,CASSVGTGYGYTF,TGTGCCAGCAGCGTGGGGACAGGCTATGGCTACACCTTC
TRBV6-1,.,.,TRBJ2-7,CASSDYSGHFRDEQYF,TGTGCCAGCAGTGACTACAGTGGCCACTTCCGGGACGAGCAGTACTTC
TRBV7-9,.,many,TRBJ2-7,CASSLATKYAYEQYF,TGTGCCAGCAGCTTAGCTACAAAGTATGCCTACGAGCAGTACTTC
TRBV19,.,many,TRBJ2-7,CASSSRTGTNYEQYF,TGTGCCAGTAGTTCACGTACCGGGACAAACTACGAGCAGTACTTC
TRBV27,.,many,TRBJ1-1,CASSLLGSEAFF,TGTGCCAGCAGTTTATTGGGTTCTGAAGCTTTCTTT
TRBV12-3/TRBV12-4,.,.,TRBJ1-1,CASSLMPNTEAFF,TGTGCCAGCAGTTTAATGCCGAACACTGAAGCTTTCTTT
TRBV7-9,.,few,TRBJ2-7,CASSPPRVLEQYF,TGTGCCAGCAGCCCACCCCGGGTTTTGGAGCAGTACTTC
TRBV19,.,many,TRBJ1-2,CASSTFAGTNYGYTF,TGTGCCAGTAGTACCTTCGCCGGGACTAACTATGGCTACACCTTC
TRBV13,TRBD1,few,TRBJ2-2,CASSQTGTGDASNTGELFF,TGTGCCAGCAGCCAAACCGGGACAGGGGATGCCTCGAACACCGGGGAGCTGTTTTTT
TRBV12-3/TRBV12-4,.,few,TRBJ1-3,CASSPRDGANTIYF,TGTGCCAGCAGCCCCCGGGACGGAGCAAACACCATATATTTT
TRBV30,TRBD1,.,TRBJ1-4,CASSWGQGNEKLFF,TGTGCCTCCTCCTGGGGACAGGGGAATGAAAAACTGTTTTTT
TRBV4-1,.,many,TRBJ1-3,CASSQGLSSGNTIYF,TGCGCCAGCAGCCAAGGATTGAGCTCTGGAAACACCATATATTTT
TRBV19,TRBD2,.,TRBJ2-5,CASSMGGLAGVKKEAQYF,TGTGCCAGTAGTATGGGGGGGCTAGCGGGGGTAAAGAAAGAGGCCCAGTACTTC
TRBV5-1,.,few,TRBJ1-2,CASRTGANYGYTF,TGCGCCAGCAGGACGGGGGCGAACTATGGCTACACCTTC
TRBV14,.,few,TRBJ2-7,CASSQRGSYYEQYF,TGTGCCAGCAGCCAGCGAGGGAGCTATTACGAGCAGTACTTC
TRBV12-3/TRBV12-4,.,.,TRBJ2-1,CASSLYIYNEQFF,TGTGCCAGCAGTTTATACATTTACAATGAGCAGTTCTTC
TRBV7-9,.,many,TRBJ1-5,CASSSHREAWQPQHF,TGTGCCAGCAGCTCCCACAGGGAGGCGTGGCAGCCCCAGCATTTT
TRBV29-1,.,many,TRBJ1-1,CSVAGQGSNTEAFF,TGCAGCGTCGCCGGGCAGGGGTCGAACACTGAAGCTTTCTTT
TRBV11-2,.,.,TRBJ1-6,CASSLGGGGGSPLHF,TGTGCCAGCAGCTTAGGGGGTGGGGGCGGCTCACCCCTCCACTTT
TRBV24-1,.,many,TRBJ2-1,CATSDSGRVNEQFF,TGTGCCACCAGTGATTCTGGCAGGGTCAATGAGCAGTTCTTC
TRBV6-1,.,many,TRBJ1-3,CASSVGESSGNTIYF,TGTGCCAGCAGTGTAGGAGAGAGCTCTGGAAACACCATATATTTT
TRBV15,.,many,TRBJ2-7,CATSRDQDRTYEQYF,TGTGCCACCAGCAGAGATCAGGACAGAACCTACGAGCAGTACTTC
TRBV7-2,TRBD2,.,TRBJ2-7,CASSQERGLGTYEQYF,TGTGCCAGCAGCCAGGAGCGGGGTTTGGGAACCTACGAGCAGTACTTC
TRBV12-3/TRBV12-4,.,.,TRBJ2-1,CASRSRGSKNEQFF,TGTGCCAGCAGGTCTCGGGGGAGTAAGAATGAGCAGTTCTTC
TRBV6-2/TRBV6-3,TRBD1,many,TRBJ1-5,CASSPGGAGNQPQHF,TGTGCCAGCAGTCCAGGGGGCGCGGGCAATCAGCCCCAGCATTTT
TRBV24-1,.,many,TRBJ2-1,CATSNNEQFF,TGTGCCACCAGTAACAATGAGCAGTTCTTC
TRBV19,.,many,TRBJ1-6,CASSIGDTPLHF,TGTGCCAGTAGTATTGGAGATACACCCCTCCACTTT
TRBV27,.,.,TRBJ2-4,CASSSVAKNIQYF,TGTGCCAGCAGTTCGGTAGCCAAAAACATTCAGTACTTC
TRBV20-1,.,few,TRBJ2-3,CSARGRTVSTDTQYF,TGCAGTGCTAGAGGGCGGACAGTCAGCACAGATACGCAGTATTTT
TRBV28,.,many,TRBJ1-1,CASTVWGTEAFF,TGTGCCAGCACCGTATGGGGGACTGAAGCTTTCTTT
TRBV14,.,many,TRBJ2-7,CASSQGTNRGTYEQYF,TGTGCCAGCAGCCAAGGGACCAACCGGGGTACCTACGAGCAGTACTTC
TRBV30,.,many,TRBJ2-7,CAWRETGSYEQYF,TGTGCCTGGAGAGAAACAGGGAGCTACGAGCAGTACTTC
TRBV7-9,TRBD1,.,TRBJ2-7,CASSYPTGESSYEQYF,TGTGCCAGCAGCTACCCGACAGGGGAAAGCTCCTACGAGCAGTACTTC
TRBV20-1,TRBD2,many,TRBJ2-7,CSALPGGGGYEQYF,TGCAGTGCTCTTCCCGGCGGGGGTGGCTACGAGCAGTACTTC
TRBV7-3,TRBD1,few,TRBJ2-2,CASSLTTTGGTGELFF,TGTGCCAGCAGCTTAACCACTACAGGGGGCACCGGGGAGCTGTTTTTT
TRBV6-2/TRBV6-3,.,many,TRBJ2-7,CASSYLTGYEQYF,TGTGCCAGCAGTTACCTTACAGGGTACGAGCAGTACTTC